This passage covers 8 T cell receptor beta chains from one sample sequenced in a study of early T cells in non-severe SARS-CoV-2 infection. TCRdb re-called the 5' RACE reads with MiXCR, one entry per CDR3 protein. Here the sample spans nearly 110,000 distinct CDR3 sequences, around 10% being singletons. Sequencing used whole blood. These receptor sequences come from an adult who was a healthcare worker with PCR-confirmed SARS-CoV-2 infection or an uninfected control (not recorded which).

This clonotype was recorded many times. The CDR3 DNA follows: TGTGCCAGCAGTTTGGTACAGGGCTATGGCTACACCTTC. Translated, it gives CASSLVQGYGYTF. The chain employs TRBV27 and TRBJ1-2; perhaps TRBD1 as D (6 bases). CDR3 size: 13 residues. V was cut by 3 bases and J by 4 bases, with 9 bases left in between. Germline V gene sequence: CDR1 MNHEY, CDR2 SMNVEV (reference sequence).

The CDR3 DNA reads TGCAGTGCTGATAACGAGAGGAGCTCCTACAATGAGCAGTTCTTC. Its translation is CSADNERSSYNEQFF. The chain links TRBV20-1 to TRBJ2-1; no definite D call. The CDR3 extends over 15 amino acids. V was pared by 5 bases and J by 0 bases, with 14 bases between. Germline V gives CDR1 DFQATT, CDR2 SNEGSKA (reference sequence).

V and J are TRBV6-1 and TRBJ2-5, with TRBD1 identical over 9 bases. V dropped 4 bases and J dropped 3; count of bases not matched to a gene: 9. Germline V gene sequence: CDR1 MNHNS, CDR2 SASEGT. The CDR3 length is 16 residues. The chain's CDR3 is CASSVGQGAGEETQYF. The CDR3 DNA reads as TGTGCCAGCAGTGTGGGACAGGGAGCGGGTGAAGAGACCCAGTACTTC.

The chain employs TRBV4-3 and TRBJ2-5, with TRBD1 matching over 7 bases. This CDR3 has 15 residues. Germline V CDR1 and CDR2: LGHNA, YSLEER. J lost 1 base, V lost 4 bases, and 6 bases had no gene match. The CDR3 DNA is TGCGCCAGCAGCCCCATAGGACAGGCCCAAGAGACCCAGTACTTC. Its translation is CASSPIGQAQETQYF.

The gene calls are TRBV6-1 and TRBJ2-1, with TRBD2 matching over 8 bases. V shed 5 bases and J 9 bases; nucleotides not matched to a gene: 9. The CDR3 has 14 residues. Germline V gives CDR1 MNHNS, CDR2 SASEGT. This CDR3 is CASSLSGRGGEQFF. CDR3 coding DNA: TGTGCCAGCAGTCTCAGCGGGAGAGGGGGTGAGCAGTTCTTC.

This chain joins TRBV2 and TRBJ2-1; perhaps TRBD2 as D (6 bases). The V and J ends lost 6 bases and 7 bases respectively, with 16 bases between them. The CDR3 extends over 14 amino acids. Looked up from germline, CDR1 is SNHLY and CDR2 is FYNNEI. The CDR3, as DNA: TGTGCCAGCAGGAGGGACTTAGGGCAGAATGAGCAGTTCTTC. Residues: CASRRDLGQNEQFF.

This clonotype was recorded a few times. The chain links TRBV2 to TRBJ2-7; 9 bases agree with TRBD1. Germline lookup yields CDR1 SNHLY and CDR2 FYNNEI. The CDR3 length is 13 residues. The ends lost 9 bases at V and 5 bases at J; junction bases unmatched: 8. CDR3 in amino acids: CARSGTGRNEQYF. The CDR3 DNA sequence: TGTGCCAGATCCGGGACAGGGCGCAACGAGCAGTACTTC. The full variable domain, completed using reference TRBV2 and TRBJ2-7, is EPEVTQTPSHQVTQMGQEVILRCVPISNHLYFYWYRQILGQKVEFLVSFYNNEISEKSEIFDDQFSVERPDGSNFTLKIRSTKLEDSAMYFCARSGTGRNEQYFGPGTRLTVT.

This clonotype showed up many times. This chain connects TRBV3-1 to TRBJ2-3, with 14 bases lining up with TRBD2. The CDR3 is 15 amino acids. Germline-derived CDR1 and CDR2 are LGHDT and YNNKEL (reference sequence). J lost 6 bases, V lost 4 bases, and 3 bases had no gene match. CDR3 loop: CASSRRTSGRDTQYF. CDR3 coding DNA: TGTGCCAGCAGCCGCCGGACTAGCGGGAGGGATACGCAGTATTTT.